These T cell receptor beta chains were read from a single sample in a study of shared clonotypes between healthy human individuals. Libraries were prepared by immunoSEQ multiplex PCR; TCRdb keeps only in-frame clonotypes and omits some of them. The sample carries about 450,000 clones, around 75% recorded once. Material: PBMCs. Receptors were obtained from a middle-aged woman in good health. Some clones in this sample may be carry-over from other donors' samples. The CDR3 runs from the conserved cysteine through the conserved F or W. Fields, in order: D gene, V gene, J gene, CDR3 length, clone size, CDR3 DNA, CDR3 protein. A D gene is named only where the DNA matches it firmly. Some rows have no size entry. The others give once, few or many, or a class for an expanded clone.

NA	TRBV5-6	TRBJ1-2	13	NA	TGTGCCAGCAGCCTGGGGATTTGGAATGGCTACACCTTC	CASSLGIWNGYTF
TRBD1	TRBV28	TRBJ1-1	17	NA	TGTGCCAGCAAAGGAACGGGACAGGGGGCCCTGAACACTGAAGCTTTCTTT	CASKGTGQGALNTEAFF
NA	TRBV7-3	TRBJ2-7	20	once	TGTGCCAGCAGTTCCCCGGGGGGGACAGGTCCCCTCCTAACTCCCTACGAGCAGTACTTC	CASSSPGGTGPLLTPYEQYF
TRBD2	TRBV2	TRBJ2-3	14	NA	TGTGCCAGCATTAGAGGGAGGGCCGCAGATACGCAGTATTTT	CASIRGRAADTQYF
NA	TRBV5-1	TRBJ2-5	14	NA	TGCGCCAGCAGCTTGGCCGAGGTCCAAGAGACCCAGTACTTC	CASSLAEVQETQYF
NA	TRBV2	TRBJ2-5	12	NA	TGTGCCAGCACCTTGGGGTGGGAGACCCAGTACTTC	CASTLGWETQYF
TRBD2	TRBV29-1	TRBJ2-1	16	few	TGCAGCGTTGAGCCGTTTGGGCTAGCGGGAACGTATGAGCAGTTCTTC	CSVEPFGLAGTYEQFF
NA	TRBV6-4	TRBJ2-5	15	NA	TGTGCCAGCAGTCCCCTACCGGGGACTTCAGAGACCCAGTACTTC	CASSPLPGTSETQYF
NA	TRBV9	TRBJ1-4	13	NA	TGTGCCAGCAGCGTTGACCCTGGGGAAAAACTGTTTTTT	CASSVDPGEKLFF
NA	TRBV5-5	TRBJ2-7	15	NA	TGTGCCAGCAGCTTGGGTACAGGAGTAGCCTACGAGCAGTACTTC	CASSLGTGVAYEQYF
NA	TRBV7-2	TRBJ2-1	13	NA	TGTGCCAGCAGCTTAGAGGTGGGAGATGAGCAGTTCTTC	CASSLEVGDEQFF
NA	TRBV30	TRBJ2-7	14	once	TGTGCCTGGAGTGTACTCTGGGGGCCCTACGAGCAGTACTTC	CAWSVLWGPYEQYF
NA	TRBV25-1	TRBJ1-3	14	NA	TGTGCCAGCATCGATGAAAGCTCTGGAAACACCATATATTTT	CASIDESSGNTIYF
NA	TRBV9	TRBJ2-3	15	NA	TGTGCCAGCAGCGTTGGTAGGCTGAACCGAGATACGCAGTATTTT	CASSVGRLNRDTQYF
NA	TRBV29-1	TRBJ1-1	11	NA	TGCAGCGTTGAATATCGTGCTGAAGCTTTCTTT	CSVEYRAEAFF
NA	TRBV6-1	TRBJ2-1	13	NA	TGTGCCAGCAGTGAAGTGGAGAACAATGAGCAGTTCTTC	CASSEVENNEQFF
NA	TRBV28	TRBJ2-6	16	NA	TGTGCCAGCAGCCCACAGGGACTCTCTGGGGCCAACGTCCTGACTTTC	CASSPQGLSGANVLTF
NA	TRBV14	TRBJ1-2	15	once	TGTGCCAGCAGCCATGGAGGGGTCGAAGTCTATGGCTACACCTTC	CASSHGGVEVYGYTF
NA	TRBV7-2	TRBJ2-3	13	once	TGTGCCAGCAGCTTTCCGCACACAGATACGCAGTATTTT	CASSFPHTDTQYF
NA	TRBV27	TRBJ2-2	16	once	TGTGCCAGCAGTTTATGGGCGCGGTCGAACACCGGGGAGCTGTTTTTT	CASSLWARSNTGELFF
NA	TRBV15	TRBJ2-1	14	NA	TGTGCCACCAGCGGCTGGGGACCGTACAATGAGCAGTTCTTC	CATSGWGPYNEQFF
NA	TRBV7-9	TRBJ2-7	12	once	TGTGCCAGCAGCTTAATCCCTTACGAGCAGTACTTC	CASSLIPYEQYF
NA	TRBV18	TRBJ2-7	12	NA	TGTGCCAGCTCACCGAACAGCTACGAGCAGTACTTC	CASSPNSYEQYF
NA	TRBV25-1	TRBJ2-7	15	NA	TGTGCCAGCAGTGACTTCGGGACTTCAATCTACGAGCAGTACTTC	CASSDFGTSIYEQYF
NA	TRBV7-3	TRBJ1-2	14	NA	TGTGCCAGCAGCAAGGACGGGTCAGTCGATGGCTACACCTTC	CASSKDGSVDGYTF
TRBD2	TRBV28	TRBJ2-7	19	NA	TGTGCCAGCACCAAAACCTCAACAATTCTAGCGGGAGTATTCTACGAGCAGTACTTC	CASTKTSTILAGVFYEQYF
NA	TRBV30	TRBJ1-4	14	NA	TGTGCCTGGAGTGTACGGGGTGCAGGTGAAAAACTGTTTTTT	CAWSVRGAGEKLFF
NA	TRBV2	TRBJ2-7	13	NA	TGTGCCAGCAGTAAAGACATCTTCTACGAGCAGTACTTC	CASSKDIFYEQYF
TRBD1	TRBV18	TRBJ1-5	14	NA	TGTGCCAGCTCACCGGGGACAGGGGCTCAGCCCCAGCATTTT	CASSPGTGAQPQHF
NA	TRBV19	TRBJ1-5	16	NA	TGTGCCAGTAGCCGATGGGGGCAGGGAGAGGGGCAGCCCCAGCATTTT	CASSRWGQGEGQPQHF
TRBD2	TRBV7-3	TRBJ2-7	16	NA	TGTGCCAGCAGCGCTTCCGGGACTAGCGGGAGTGGAGAGCAGTACTTC	CASSASGTSGSGEQYF
NA	TRBV7-8	TRBJ2-1	15	NA	TGTGCCAGCAGCTTAGGACTAGAGTCTTACAATGAGCAGTTCTTC	CASSLGLESYNEQFF
TRBD1	TRBV10-3	TRBJ2-1	14	NA	TGTGCCATCAGTGTTCCCGGGACAGGGAATGAGCAGTTCTTC	CAISVPGTGNEQFF
NA	TRBV14	TRBJ1-4	15	NA	TGTGCCAGCAGCCAAGAGGGACGGGCTAATGAAAAACTGTTTTTT	CASSQEGRANEKLFF
TRBD1	TRBV7-2	TRBJ1-4	15	NA	TGTGCCAGCAGCCCTACAGGGGGCTCTAATGAAAAACTGTTTTTT	CASSPTGGSNEKLFF
NA	TRBV7-9	TRBJ2-1	15	NA	TGTGCCAGCAGCGAGGACCTTGGGGCCTACAATGAGCAGTTCTTC	CASSEDLGAYNEQFF
TRBD1	TRBV6-5	TRBJ2-1	14	few	TGTGCCAGCAGTCAAACAGGGGGCCCCAATGAGCAGTTCTTC	CASSQTGGPNEQFF
NA	TRBV5-1	TRBJ1-1	15	NA	TGCGCCAGCAGCTTTTTAGCCATAGGGAACACTGAAGCTTTCTTT	CASSFLAIGNTEAFF
NA	TRBV5-1	TRBJ2-5	16	NA	TGCGCCAGCAGCTTGGACAGACTCAGGGCTAGGGAGACCCAGTACTTC	CASSLDRLRARETQYF
TRBD1	TRBV6-4	TRBJ2-7	15	once	TGTGCCAGCAGCGTGCAGGCGACAGGGGCCTACGAGCAGTACTTC	CASSVQATGAYEQYF
NA	TRBV28	TRBJ1-5	15	NA	TGTGCCAGCAGCCTACGTCAGAGGGGCAATCAGCCCCAGCATTTT	CASSLRQRGNQPQHF
TRBD2	TRBV28	TRBJ2-7	15	NA	TGTGCCAGCAGTTTCGGGAGGGCCCCCTCCTACGAGCAGTACTTC	CASSFGRAPSYEQYF
NA	TRBV6-5	TRBJ2-7	13	NA	TGTGCCAGCAGTTACGGGTTACAGTACAAGCAGTACTTC	CASSYGLQYKQYF
NA	TRBV6-1	TRBJ2-3	15	NA	TGTGCCAGCAGTCAGCTTGGGCGTCGGGGAGATACGCAGTATTTT	CASSQLGRRGDTQYF
TRBD1	TRBV19	TRBJ2-5	13	NA	TGTGCCAGTAGAATCGGACAGGGGAAGACCCAGTACTTC	CASRIGQGKTQYF
NA	TRBV28	TRBJ1-5	18	NA	TGTGCCAGCAGTTCCTGGACCGGTACCGTTAATAGCAATCAGCCCCAGCATTTT	CASSSWTGTVNSNQPQHF
NA	TRBV5-1	TRBJ2-7	14	NA	TGCGCCAGCAGCCTTAGGGGGATCTCCTACGAGCAGTACTTC	CASSLRGISYEQYF
NA	TRBV6-1	TRBJ2-3	12	NA	TGTGCCAGCAGGGCGGATCATCAAAATCTGTATTTT	CASRADHQNLYF
NA	TRBV30	TRBJ1-1	16	NA	TGTGCCTGGAGGGGGCCCCTCGGGGGGACCAACACTGAAGCTTTCTTT	CAWRGPLGGTNTEAFF
NA	TRBV10-3	TRBJ2-7	11	NA	TGTGCCATCAGTGAACTGACCGAGCAGTACTTC	CAISELTEQYF
TRBD2	TRBV4-1	TRBJ2-2	16	NA	TGCGCCAGCAGCCGAGACGGGGGGGGCTACACCGGGGAGCTGTTTTTT	CASSRDGGGYTGELFF
NA	TRBV7-9	TRBJ1-2	14	NA	TGTGCCAGCAGCTTAGAAGGTATCTGGGCTGGCTACACCTTC	CASSLEGIWAGYTF
TRBD1	TRBV5-1	TRBJ1-2	14	NA	TGCGCCAGCAGCTCTGCAGGGGGCAACTATGGCTACACCTTC	CASSSAGGNYGYTF
NA	TRBV18	TRBJ2-7	17	NA	TGTGCCAGCTCACCCGGCCTGTACGGGCGCGTTTCCTACGAGCAGTACTTC	CASSPGLYGRVSYEQYF
NA	TRBV27	TRBJ1-2	12	once	TGTGCCAGCAGTTTTAGAGGGTATGGCTACACCTTC	CASSFRGYGYTF